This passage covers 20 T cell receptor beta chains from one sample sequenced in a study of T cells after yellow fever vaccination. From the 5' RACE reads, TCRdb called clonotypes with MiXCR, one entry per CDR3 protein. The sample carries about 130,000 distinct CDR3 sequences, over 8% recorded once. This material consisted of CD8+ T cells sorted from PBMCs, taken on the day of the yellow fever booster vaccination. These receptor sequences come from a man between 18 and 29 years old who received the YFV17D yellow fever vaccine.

The CDR3 loop is CASSLGTAINQPQHF. In nucleotides, the CDR3 is TGTGCCAGCAGTCTCGGGACAGCCATTAATCAGCCCCAGCATTTT. This chain links TRBV11-3 with TRBJ1-5; 7 nucleotides match TRBD1. The CDR3 spans 15 residues. Per germline, CDR1 SGHNT and CDR2 YENEEA. The V gene end was trimmed by 6 bases and the J gene end by 4 bases; junction bases not matched to a gene: 9.

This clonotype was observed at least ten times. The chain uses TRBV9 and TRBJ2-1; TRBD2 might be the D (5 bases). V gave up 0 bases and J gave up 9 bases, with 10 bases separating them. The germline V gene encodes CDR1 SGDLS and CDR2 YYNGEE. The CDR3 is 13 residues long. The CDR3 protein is CASSVGGQTEQFF. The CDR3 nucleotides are TGTGCCAGCAGCGTAGGAGGGCAGACTGAGCAGTTCTTC.

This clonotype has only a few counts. The CDR3, as DNA: TGTGCCTGGAGAGGACGAGGGACGAGGAGGTCACCCCTCCACTTT. As protein: CAWRGRGTRRSPLHF. This rearrangement joins TRBV30 to TRBJ1-6, with a weak D call TRBD1 (5 bases). The V and J ends lost 3 bases and 10 bases respectively, with 19 bases between them. The CDR3 extends over 15 amino acids. Germline CDR1 is GTSNPN and CDR2 is SVGIG (reference sequence).

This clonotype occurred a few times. The CDR3 sequence: CASRPGYHLEQYF. Written as DNA, the CDR3 is TGTGCCAGTAGACCGGGTTATCACCTCGAGCAGTACTTC. The chain carries TRBV19 and TRBJ2-7; no firm D call. Germline lookup yields CDR1 LNHDA and CDR2 SQIVND (reference sequence). The CDR3 totals 13 residues. Trimming left V 6 bases short and J 6 bases short, with 15 bases between. Full variable domain (outside the CDR3, taken from reference TRBV19 and TRBJ2-7): DGGITQSPKYLFRKEGQNVTLSCEQNLNHDAMYWYRQDPGQGLRLIYYSQIVNDFQKGDIAEGYSVSREKKESFPLTVTSAQKNPTAFYLCASRPGYHLEQYFGPGTRLTVT.

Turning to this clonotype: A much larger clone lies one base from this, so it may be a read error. As DNA, the CDR3 is TGCAGTGCAGGGGTGACAGTCAGGGATAATTCACCCCTCCACTTT. Translating it yields CSAGVTVRDNSPLHF. The V and J genes are TRBV20-1 and TRBJ1-6; D perhaps matches TRBD1 (5 bases). The CDR3 has 15 amino acids. Germline CDR1 reads DFQATT; CDR2 reads SNEGSKA (reference sequence). V lost 6 bases and J lost 5, with 17 bases in between.

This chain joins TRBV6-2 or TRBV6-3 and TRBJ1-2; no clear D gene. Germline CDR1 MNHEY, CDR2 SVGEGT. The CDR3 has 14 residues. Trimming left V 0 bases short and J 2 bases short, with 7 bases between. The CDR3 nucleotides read TGTGCCAGCAGTTACTCGGCAGCAAACTATGGCTACACCTTC. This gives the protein CASSYSAANYGYTF.

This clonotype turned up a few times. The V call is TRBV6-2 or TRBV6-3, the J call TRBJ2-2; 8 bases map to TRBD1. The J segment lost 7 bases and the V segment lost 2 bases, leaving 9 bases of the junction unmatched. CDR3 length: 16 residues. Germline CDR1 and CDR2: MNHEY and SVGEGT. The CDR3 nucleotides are TGTGCCAGCAGTTACCGAGACAGGGGTGTCGGCGGGGAGCTGTTTTTT. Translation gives CASSYRDRGVGGELFF.

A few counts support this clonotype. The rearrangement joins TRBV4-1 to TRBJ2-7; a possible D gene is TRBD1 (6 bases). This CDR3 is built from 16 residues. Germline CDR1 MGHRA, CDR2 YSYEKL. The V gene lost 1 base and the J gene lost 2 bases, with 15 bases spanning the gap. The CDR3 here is CASSQGRGDLTYEQYF. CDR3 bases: TGCGCCAGCAGCCAAGGCAGGGGCGATTTAACCTACGAGCAGTACTTC.

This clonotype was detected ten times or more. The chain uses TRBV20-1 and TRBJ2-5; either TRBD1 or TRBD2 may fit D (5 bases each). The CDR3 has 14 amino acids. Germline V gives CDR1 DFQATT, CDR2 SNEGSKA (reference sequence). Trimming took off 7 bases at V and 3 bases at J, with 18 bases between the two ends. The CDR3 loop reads CSGGILRTKETQYF. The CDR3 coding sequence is TGCAGTGGGGGGATACTAAGAACTAAAGAGACCCAGTACTTC.

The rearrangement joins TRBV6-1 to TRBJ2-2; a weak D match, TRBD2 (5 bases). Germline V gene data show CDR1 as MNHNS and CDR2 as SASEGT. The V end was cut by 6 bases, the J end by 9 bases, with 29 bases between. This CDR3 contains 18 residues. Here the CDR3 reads CASSTPIGRALSGRELFF. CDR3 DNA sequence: TGTGCCAGCAGCACCCCAATTGGTAGGGCACTAAGCGGCCGGGAGCTGTTTTTT.

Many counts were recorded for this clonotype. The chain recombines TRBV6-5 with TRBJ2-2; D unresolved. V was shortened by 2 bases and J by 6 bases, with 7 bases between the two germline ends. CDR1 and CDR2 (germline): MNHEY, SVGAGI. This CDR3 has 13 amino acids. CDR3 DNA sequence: TGTGCCAGCAGTTACATCCAGGCCGGGGAGCTGTTTTTT. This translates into CASSYIQAGELFF.

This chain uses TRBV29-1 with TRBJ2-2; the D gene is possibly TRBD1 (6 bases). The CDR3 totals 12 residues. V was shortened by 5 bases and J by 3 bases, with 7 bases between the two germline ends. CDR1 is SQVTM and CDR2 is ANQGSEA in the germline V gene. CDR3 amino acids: CSVYRDTGELFF. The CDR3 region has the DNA TGCAGCGTTTACAGGGACACCGGGGAGCTGTTTTTT.

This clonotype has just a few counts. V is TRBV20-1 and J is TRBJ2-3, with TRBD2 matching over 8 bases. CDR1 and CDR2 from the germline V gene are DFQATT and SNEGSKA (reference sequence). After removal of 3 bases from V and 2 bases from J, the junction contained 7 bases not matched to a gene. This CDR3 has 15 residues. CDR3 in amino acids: CSASTTSVVTDTQYF. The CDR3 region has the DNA TGCAGTGCTAGCACGACTAGCGTAGTCACAGATACGCAGTATTTT.

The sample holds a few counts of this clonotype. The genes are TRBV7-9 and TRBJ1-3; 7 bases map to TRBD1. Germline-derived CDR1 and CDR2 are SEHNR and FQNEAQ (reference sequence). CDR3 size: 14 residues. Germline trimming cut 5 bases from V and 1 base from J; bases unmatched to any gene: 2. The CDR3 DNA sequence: TGTGCCAGCAGCAGCAGGGGGTCTGGAAACACCATATATTTT. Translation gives CASSSRGSGNTIYF.

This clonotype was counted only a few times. This CDR3 reads CSIPLGGAYAGTEAFF. The CDR3 DNA is TGCAGCATACCTTTGGGGGGCGCGTACGCCGGGACTGAAGCTTTCTTT. The chain has TRBV20-1 and TRBJ1-1; TRBD1 is a possible D gene (6 bases). CDR3 size: 16 residues. Germline CDR1 reads DFQATT; CDR2 reads SNEGSKA (reference sequence).

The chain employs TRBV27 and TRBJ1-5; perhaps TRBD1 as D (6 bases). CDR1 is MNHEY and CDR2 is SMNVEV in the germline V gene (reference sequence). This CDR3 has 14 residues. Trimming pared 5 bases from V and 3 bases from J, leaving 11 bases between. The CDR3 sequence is CASSMAGANQPQHF. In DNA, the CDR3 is TGTGCCAGCAGTATGGCAGGGGCCAATCAGCCCCAGCATTTT.

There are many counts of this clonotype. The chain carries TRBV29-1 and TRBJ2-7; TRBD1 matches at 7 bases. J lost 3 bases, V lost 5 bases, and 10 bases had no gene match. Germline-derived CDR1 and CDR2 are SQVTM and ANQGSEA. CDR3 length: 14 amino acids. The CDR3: CSVYWVDRSYEQYF. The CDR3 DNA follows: TGCAGCGTTTATTGGGTGGACAGGAGCTACGAGCAGTACTTC.

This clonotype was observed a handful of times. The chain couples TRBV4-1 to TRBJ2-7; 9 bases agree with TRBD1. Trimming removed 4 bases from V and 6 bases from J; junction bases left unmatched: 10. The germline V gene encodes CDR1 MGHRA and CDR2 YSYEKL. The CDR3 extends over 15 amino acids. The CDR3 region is CASSLGDREGTEQYF. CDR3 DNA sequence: TGCGCCAGCAGCCTGGGGGACAGGGAAGGAACCGAGCAGTACTTC.

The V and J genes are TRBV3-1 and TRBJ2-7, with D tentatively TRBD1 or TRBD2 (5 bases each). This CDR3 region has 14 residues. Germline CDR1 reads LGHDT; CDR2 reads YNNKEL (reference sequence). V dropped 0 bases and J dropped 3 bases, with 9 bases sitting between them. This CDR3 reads CASSQDDGGYEQYF. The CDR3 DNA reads TGTGCCAGCAGCCAAGATGATGGGGGCTACGAGCAGTACTTC.

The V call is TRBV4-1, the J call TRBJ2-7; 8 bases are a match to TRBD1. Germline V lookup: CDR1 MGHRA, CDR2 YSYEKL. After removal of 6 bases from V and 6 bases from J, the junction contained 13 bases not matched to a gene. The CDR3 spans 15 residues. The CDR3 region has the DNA TGCGCCAGCAGATGGAGCCCGACAGGGGTCAGCGAGCAGTACTTC. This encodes CASRWSPTGVSEQYF.